This TCR beta chain originates from a study of early T cells in non-severe SARS-CoV-2 infection listed by TCRdb under 2021. Turning to the overall study: Bulk RNA from unsorted whole blood was used for TCR sequencing, so alpha and beta chains could not be paired. Paper-wide results and their limitations: Matching against VDJdb was skewed toward anti-spike CD8 responses, likely underestimated virus-specific expansions, and missed private and CD4 specificities.

This was a case-control study nested in a cohort of healthcare workers in London, UK, who had nasopharyngeal swab PCR tests and blood samples taken every week. Healthcare workers were enrolled in the week of the UK lockdown, from 23 to 31 March 2020, and were followed every week for up to about 16 weeks. Concerning this clonotype itself: Its cognate antigen has yet to be identified. No per-base quality is available; no much larger clone lies one base away.

Library preparation employed 5' RACE. The data were produced on a NextSeq 500. Unique molecular identifiers were attached to individual cDNA molecules in the TCR library protocol so that sequencing error and PCR bias could be corrected. TCR alpha and beta chains were both sequenced, and the abundances of alpha and beta sequences in each sample were closely correlated with each other. Per the source publication's procedure: V gene, J gene and CDR3 annotation of TCR sequences was performed with Decombinator V4. Expanded TCRs were defined as changing significantly between any two time points under a Poisson model with p below 0.0001. TCR abundances were normalised to the total number of TCRs sequenced per sample and expressed as counts per million. TRAV1-2 paired with TRAJ12, TRAJ20 or TRAJ33 defined MAIT TCRs, while TRAV10 paired with TRAJ18 defined iNKT TCRs. VDJdb, accessed 1 November 2021, was searched for CMV, EBV and SARS-CoV-2 annotated TCRs, excluding TCRs annotated for multiple antigens. Using fastp trimming at Q25 and MiXCR clonotype assembly, TCRdb reanalyzed the public sequencing data and kept in-frame beta chains. Every CDR3 protein is listed once, alongside the most common genes and DNA of its rows. It is TCRdb's table, rather than the study itself, that gives the V and J calls and clone size. This sample gives 57,000 or so distinct CDR3 sequences in total; around 5.2% of them show up just once. The top ten hold approximately 6.3% of the sample.

For CDR1 and CDR2, the germline V gene lists SGHRS and YFSETQ. From cysteine to phenylalanine, the CDR3 is 15 amino acids long. The DNA shown is the 45-base CDR3, in frame from base 1. V and J lose 7 bases and 5 bases, and a span of 18 bases separates them. Recombination linked TRBV5-1 to TRBJ2-2; the D gene assignment is perhaps TRBD1 or TRBD2, with each matching 5 bases. Sequencing was performed on whole blood. The sequence was collected from an adult who was a healthcare worker with PCR-confirmed SARS-CoV-2 infection or an uninfected control (not recorded which). The DNA sequence is as follows: TGCGCCAGCGGCCCCGAAGGGACGCCGACCGGGGAGCTGTTTTTT. Its translation is CASGPEGTPTGELFF.